This T cell receptor beta chain was retrieved from a study of T-cell reconstitution after alpha-beta-depleted transplantation in children. The authors prepared the TCRbeta library with unique molecular identifiers. Via MiXCR, TCRdb re-called the PCR reads, giving one row per CDR3 protein. The table records hundreds of thousands of distinct CDR3 sequences, around 7.1% of them present only once. V lost 4 bases, J lost 2 bases, and 7 bases stayed unmatched. Germline V CDR1 and CDR2: MDHEN, SYDVKM. The CDR3 extends over 16 amino acids. With regard to this clonotype: Its antigen is not identified.

Whole-study findings and limits: T-cell numbers and diversity, one year after transplant, stemmed largely from T cells that were newly produced. The study reportedly traced alpha-beta T cells about two months after transplant to several hundred expanded graft clones.

This specimen was peripheral blood, taken 360 days after TCRalphabeta/CD19-depleted stem cell transplant. This receptor was obtained from a female patient aged 2-9 years who had a stem cell transplant for Fanconi anemia, so the T cells may come from the graft donor. V gene TRBV28 combines with J gene TRBJ1-3; 8 bases agree with TRBD1. The CDR3 region is CASSYFTRGPGNTIYF. The CDR3 nucleotides read TGTGCCAGCAGTTACTTTACCAGGGGGCCTGGAAACACCATATATTTT.